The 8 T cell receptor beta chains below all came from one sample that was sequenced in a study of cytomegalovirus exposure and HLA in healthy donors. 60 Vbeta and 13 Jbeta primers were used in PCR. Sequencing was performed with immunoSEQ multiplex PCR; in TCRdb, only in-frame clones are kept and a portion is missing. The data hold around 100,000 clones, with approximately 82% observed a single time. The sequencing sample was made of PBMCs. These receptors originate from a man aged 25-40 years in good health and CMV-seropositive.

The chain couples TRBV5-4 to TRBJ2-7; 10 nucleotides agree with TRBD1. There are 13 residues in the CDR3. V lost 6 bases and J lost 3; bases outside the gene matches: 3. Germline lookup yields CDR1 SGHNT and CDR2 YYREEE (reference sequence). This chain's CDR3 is CASTRDRGYEQYV. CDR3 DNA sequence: TGTGCCAGCACCCGGGACAGGGGCTACGAGCAGTACGTC.

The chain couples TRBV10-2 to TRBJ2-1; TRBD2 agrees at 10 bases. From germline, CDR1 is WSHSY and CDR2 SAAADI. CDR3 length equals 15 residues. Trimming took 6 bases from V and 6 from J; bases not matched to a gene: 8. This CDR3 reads CASRELAGNFNEQFF. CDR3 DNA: TGCGCCAGCAGAGAACTAGCGGGAAACTTCAATGAGCAGTTCTTC.

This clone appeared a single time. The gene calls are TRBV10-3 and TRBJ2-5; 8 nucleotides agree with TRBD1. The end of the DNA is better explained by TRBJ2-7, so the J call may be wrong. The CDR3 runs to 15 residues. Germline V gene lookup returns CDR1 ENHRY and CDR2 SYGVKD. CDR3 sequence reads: CAISPQGGGQYEQYF. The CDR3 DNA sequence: TGTGCCATCAGTCCACAGGGGGGAGGTCAATACGAGCAGTACTTC.

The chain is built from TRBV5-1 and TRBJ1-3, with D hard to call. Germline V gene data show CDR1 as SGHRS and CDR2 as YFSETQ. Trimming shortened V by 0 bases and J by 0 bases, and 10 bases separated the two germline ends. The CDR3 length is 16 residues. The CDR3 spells CASSLALLSSGNTIYF. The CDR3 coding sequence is TGCGCCAGCAGCTTGGCCTTGCTGAGCTCTGGAAACACCATATATTTT. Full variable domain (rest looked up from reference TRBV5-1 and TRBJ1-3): KAGVTQTPRYLIKTRGQQVTLSCSPISGHRSVSWYQQTPGQGLQFLFEYFSETQRNKGNFPGRFSGRQFSNSRSEMNVSTLELGDSALYLCASSLALLSSGNTIYFGEGSWLTVV.

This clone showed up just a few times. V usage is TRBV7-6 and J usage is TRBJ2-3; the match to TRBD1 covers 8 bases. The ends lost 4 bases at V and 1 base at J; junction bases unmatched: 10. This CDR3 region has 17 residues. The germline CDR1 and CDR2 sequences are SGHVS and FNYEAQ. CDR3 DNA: TGTGCCAGCAGCTGGGGGATGGACAGGGCTGGCACAGATACGCAGTATTTT. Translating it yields CASSWGMDRAGTDTQYF.

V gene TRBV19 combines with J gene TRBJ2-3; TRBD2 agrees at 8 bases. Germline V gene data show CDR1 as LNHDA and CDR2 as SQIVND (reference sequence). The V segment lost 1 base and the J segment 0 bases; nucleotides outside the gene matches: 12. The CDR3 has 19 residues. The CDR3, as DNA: TGTGCCAGTAGTATAGGATTAGCGGGAAGTACTACTAGCACAGATACGCAGTATTTT. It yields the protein CASSIGLAGSTTSTDTQYF.

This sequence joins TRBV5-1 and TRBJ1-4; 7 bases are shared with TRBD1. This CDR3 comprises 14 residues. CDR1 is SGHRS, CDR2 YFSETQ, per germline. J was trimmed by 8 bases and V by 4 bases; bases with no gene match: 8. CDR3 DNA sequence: TGCGCCAGCAGCGACTCACAGGGGCGGGAAAAACTGTTTTTT. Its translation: CASSDSQGREKLFF.

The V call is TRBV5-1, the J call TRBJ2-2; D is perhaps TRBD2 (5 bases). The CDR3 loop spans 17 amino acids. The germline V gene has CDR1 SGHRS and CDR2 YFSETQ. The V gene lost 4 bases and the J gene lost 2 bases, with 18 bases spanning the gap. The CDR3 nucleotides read TGCGCCAGCAGCCTAGCCCTAGGTTGGGGAAACACCGGGGAGCTGTTTTTT. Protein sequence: CASSLALGWGNTGELFF.